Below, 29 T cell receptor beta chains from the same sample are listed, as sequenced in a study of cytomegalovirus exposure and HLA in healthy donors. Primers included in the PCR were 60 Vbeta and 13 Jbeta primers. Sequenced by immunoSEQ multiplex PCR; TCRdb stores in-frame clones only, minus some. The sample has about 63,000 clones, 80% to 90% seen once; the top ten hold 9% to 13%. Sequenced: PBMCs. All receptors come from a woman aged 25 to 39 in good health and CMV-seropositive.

The CDR3 loop reads CASSQFLLAVDYEQYF. DNA of the CDR3: TGCGCCAGCAGCCAATTTCTTCTAGCGGTAGACTACGAGCAGTACTTC. V usage is TRBV4-1 and J usage is TRBJ2-7, with 7 bases aligning to TRBD2. This CDR3 is 16 amino acids long. The germline V gene encodes CDR1 MGHRA and CDR2 YSYEKL. Unmatched junction bases numbered 10, after V lost 2 bases and J lost 3 bases.

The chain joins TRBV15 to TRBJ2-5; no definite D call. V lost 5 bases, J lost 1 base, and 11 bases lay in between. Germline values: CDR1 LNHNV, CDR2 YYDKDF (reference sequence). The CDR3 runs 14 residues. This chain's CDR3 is CATSLAASQETQYF. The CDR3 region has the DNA TGTGCCACCAGCTTAGCAGCTTCCCAAGAGACCCAGTACTTC.

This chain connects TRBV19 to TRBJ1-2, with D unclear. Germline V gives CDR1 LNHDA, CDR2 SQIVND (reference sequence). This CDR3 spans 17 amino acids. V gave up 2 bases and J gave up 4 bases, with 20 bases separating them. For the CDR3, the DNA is TGTGCCAGTAGTATATCAGCCTTGTTGACGGGAGCCTATGGCTACACCTTC. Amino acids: CASSISALLTGAYGYTF.

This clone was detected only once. DNA for the CDR3: TGCGCCACCCTCGGACAGGGACAATACGGCTACACCTTC. Translating it yields CATLGQGQYGYTF. The chain uses TRBV4-1 and TRBJ1-2, with 8 bases fitting TRBD1. The length of the CDR3 is 13 residues. V gave up 10 bases and J gave up 8 bases; unmatched junction bases: 12. Germline assignment: CDR1 MGHRA and CDR2 YSYEKL.

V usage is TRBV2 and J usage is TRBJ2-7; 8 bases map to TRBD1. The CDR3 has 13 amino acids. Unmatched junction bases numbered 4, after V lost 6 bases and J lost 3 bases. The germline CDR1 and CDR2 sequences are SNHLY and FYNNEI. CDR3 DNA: TGTGCCAGCAGCAAGGACAGGGTCTACGAGCAGTACTTC. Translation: CASSKDRVYEQYF.

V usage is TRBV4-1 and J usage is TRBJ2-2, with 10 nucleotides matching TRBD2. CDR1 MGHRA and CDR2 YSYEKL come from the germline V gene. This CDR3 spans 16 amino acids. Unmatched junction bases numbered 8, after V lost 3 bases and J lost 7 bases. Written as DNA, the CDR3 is TGCGCCAGCAGCCAGCTAGCGGGAGATCCTAGCGGGGAGCTGTTTTTT. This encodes CASSQLAGDPSGELFF.

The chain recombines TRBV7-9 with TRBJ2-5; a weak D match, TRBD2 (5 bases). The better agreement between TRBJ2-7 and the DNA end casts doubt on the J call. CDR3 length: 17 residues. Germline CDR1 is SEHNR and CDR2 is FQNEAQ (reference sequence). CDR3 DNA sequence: TGTGCCAGCAGCCCCCGTTTTGGAGGCCTCGATCGTTACGAGCAGTACTTC. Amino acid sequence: CASSPRFGGLDRYEQYF.

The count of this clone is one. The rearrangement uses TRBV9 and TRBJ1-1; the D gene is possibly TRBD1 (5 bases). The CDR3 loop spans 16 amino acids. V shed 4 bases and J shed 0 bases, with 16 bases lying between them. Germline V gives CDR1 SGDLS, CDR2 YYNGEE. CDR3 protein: CASSYYQDILNTEAFF. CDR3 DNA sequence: TGTGCCAGCAGCTATTATCAGGACATCCTGAACACTGAAGCTTTCTTT.

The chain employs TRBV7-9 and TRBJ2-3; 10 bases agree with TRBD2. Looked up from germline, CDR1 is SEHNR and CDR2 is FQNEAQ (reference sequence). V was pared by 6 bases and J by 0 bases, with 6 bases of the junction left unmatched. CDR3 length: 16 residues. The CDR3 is CASSPGLAESTDTQYF. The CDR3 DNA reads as TGTGCCAGCAGTCCAGGACTAGCGGAGAGCACAGATACGCAGTATTTT.

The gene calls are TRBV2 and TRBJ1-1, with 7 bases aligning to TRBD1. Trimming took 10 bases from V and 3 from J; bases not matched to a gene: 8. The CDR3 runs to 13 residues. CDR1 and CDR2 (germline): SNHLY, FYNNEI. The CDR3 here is CATMTGLYTEAFF. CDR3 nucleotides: TGTGCCACCATGACAGGGTTATACACTGAAGCTTTCTTT. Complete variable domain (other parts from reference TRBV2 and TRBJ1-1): EPEVTQTPSHQVTQMGQEVILRCVPISNHLYFYWYRQILGQKVEFLVSFYNNEISEKSEIFDDQFSVERPDGSNFTLKIRSTKLEDSAMYFCATMTGLYTEAFFGQGTRLTVV.

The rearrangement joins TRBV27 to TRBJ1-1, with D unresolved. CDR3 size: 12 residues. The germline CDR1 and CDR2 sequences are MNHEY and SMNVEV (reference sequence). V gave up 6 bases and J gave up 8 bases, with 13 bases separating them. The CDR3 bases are TGTGCCAGCAGCCCGTCCCGGAGGGAAGCTTTCTTT. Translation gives CASSPSRREAFF.

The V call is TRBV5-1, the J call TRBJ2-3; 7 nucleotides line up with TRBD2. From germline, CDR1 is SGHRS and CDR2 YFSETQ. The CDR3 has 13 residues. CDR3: CASAGVVPDTQYF. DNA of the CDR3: TGCGCTAGCGCGGGAGTGGTCCCAGATACGCAGTATTTT.

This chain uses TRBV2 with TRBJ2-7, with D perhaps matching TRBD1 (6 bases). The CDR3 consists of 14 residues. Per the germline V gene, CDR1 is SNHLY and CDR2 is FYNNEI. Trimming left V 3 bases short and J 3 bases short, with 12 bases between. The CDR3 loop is CASSEGHPFYEQYF. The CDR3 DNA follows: TGTGCCAGCAGTGAGGGACACCCCTTCTACGAGCAGTACTTC.

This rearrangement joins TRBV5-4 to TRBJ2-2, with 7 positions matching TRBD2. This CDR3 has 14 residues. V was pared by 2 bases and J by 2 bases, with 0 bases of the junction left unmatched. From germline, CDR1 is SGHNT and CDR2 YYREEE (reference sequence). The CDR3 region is CASSLAGNTGELFF. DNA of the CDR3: TGTGCCAGCAGCTTAGCGGGAAACACCGGGGAGCTGTTTTTT.

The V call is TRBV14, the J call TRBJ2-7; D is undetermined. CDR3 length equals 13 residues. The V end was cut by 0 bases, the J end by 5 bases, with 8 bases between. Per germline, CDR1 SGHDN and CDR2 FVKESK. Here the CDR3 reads CASSQDLTDEQYF. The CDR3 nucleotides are TGTGCCAGCAGCCAAGATTTAACGGACGAGCAGTACTTC. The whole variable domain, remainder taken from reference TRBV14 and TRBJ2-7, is EAGVTQFPSHSVIEKGQTVTLRCDPISGHDNLYWYRRVMGKEIKFLLHFVKESKQDESGMPNNRFLAERTGGTYSTLKVQPAELEDSGVYFCASSQDLTDEQYFGPGTRLTVT.

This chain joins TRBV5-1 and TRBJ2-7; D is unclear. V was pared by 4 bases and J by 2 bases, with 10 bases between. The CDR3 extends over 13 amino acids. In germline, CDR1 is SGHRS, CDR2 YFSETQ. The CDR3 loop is CASSLDRAYEQYF. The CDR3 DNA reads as TGCGCCAGCAGCCTGGACCGAGCCTACGAGCAGTACTTC.

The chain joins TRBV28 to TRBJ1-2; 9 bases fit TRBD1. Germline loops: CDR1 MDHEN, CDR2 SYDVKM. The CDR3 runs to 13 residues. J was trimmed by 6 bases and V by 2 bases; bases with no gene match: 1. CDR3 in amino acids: CASSLGTGNGYTF. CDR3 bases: TGTGCCAGCAGTTTAGGGACAGGGAATGGCTACACCTTC.

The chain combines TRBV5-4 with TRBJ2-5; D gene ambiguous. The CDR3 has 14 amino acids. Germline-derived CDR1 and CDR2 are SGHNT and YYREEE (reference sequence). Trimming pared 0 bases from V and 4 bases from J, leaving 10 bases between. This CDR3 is CASSLGNSGETQYF. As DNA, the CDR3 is TGTGCCAGCAGCTTGGGCAACTCGGGAGAGACCCAGTACTTC.

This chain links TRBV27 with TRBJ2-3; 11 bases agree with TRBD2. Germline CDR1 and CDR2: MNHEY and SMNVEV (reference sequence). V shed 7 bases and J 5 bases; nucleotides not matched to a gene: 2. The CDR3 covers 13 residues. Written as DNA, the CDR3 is TGTGCCAGCACCGGACTAGCGGGAGATACGCAGTATTTT. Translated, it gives CASTGLAGDTQYF.

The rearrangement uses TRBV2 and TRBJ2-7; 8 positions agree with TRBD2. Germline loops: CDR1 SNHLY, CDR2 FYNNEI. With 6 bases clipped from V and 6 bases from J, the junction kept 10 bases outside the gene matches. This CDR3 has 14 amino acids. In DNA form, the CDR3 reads TGTGCCAGCAGCGGGACTAGTGTTCCTGGCGAGCAGTACTTC. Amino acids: CASSGTSVPGEQYF.

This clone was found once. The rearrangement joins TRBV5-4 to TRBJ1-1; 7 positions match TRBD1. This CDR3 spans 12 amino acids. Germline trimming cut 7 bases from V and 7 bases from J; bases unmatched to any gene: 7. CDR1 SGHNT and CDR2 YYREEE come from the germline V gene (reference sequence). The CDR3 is CASSGRGIEAFF. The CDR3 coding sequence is TGTGCCAGCTCCGGCAGGGGGATTGAAGCTTTCTTT.

The CDR3 bases are TGTGCCAGCAGCTTAGTACGGGGCAGACTAGCGGGAGAAATGGGAGGCACAGATACGCAGTATTTT. It specifies CASSLVRGRLAGEMGGTDTQYF. The chain has TRBV7-8 and TRBJ2-3, with 12 bases lining up with TRBD2. The CDR3 runs 22 residues. Germline V CDR1 and CDR2: SGHVS, FQNEAQ. V gave up 1 base and J gave up 1 base; unmatched junction bases: 18.

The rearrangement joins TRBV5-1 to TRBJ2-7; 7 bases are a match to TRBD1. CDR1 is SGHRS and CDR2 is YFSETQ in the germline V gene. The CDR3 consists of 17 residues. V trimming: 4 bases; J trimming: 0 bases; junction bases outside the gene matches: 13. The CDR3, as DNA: TGCGCCAGCAGCCTCACCGATCGGGACAGACACTCCTACGAGCAGTACTTC. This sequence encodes CASSLTDRDRHSYEQYF. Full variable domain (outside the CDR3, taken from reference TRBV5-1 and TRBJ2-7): KAGVTQTPRYLIKTRGQQVTLSCSPISGHRSVSWYQQTPGQGLQFLFEYFSETQRNKGNFPGRFSGRQFSNSRSEMNVSTLELGDSALYLCASSLTDRDRHSYEQYFGPGTRLTVT.

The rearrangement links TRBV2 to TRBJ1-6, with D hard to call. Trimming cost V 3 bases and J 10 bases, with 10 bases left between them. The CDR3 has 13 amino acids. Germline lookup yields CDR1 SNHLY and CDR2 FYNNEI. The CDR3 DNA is TGTGCCAGCAGTGATATGAGGGAGTCACCCCTCCACTTT. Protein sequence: CASSDMRESPLHF.

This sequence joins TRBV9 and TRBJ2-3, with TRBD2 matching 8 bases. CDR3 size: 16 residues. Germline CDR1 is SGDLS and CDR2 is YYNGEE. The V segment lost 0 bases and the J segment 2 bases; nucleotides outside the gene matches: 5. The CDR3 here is CASSVGLAGLTDTQYF. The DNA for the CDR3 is TGTGCCAGCAGCGTAGGGCTAGCGGGTCTCACAGATACGCAGTATTTT.

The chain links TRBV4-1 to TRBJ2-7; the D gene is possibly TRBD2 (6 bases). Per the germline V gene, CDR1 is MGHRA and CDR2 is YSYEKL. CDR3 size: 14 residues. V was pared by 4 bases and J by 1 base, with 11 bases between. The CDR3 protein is CASSLEAGSYEQYF. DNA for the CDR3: TGCGCCAGCAGCCTCGAGGCGGGATCCTACGAGCAGTACTTC.

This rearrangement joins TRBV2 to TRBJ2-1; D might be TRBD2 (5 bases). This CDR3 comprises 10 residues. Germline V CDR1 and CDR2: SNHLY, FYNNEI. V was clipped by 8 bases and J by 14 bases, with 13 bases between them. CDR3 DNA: TGTGCCAGCGGGGAGTTCTGGGAGTTCTTC. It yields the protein CASGEFWEFF.

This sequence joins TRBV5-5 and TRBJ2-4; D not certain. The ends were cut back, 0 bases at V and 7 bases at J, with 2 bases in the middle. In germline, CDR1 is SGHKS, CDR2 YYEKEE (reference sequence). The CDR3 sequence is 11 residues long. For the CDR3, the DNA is TGTGCCAGCAGCTTGGCTAACATTCAGTACTTC. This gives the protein CASSLANIQYF.

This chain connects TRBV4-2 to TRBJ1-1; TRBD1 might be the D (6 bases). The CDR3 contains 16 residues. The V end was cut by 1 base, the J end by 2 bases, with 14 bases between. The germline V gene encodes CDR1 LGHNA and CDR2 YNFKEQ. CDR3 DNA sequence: TGTGCCAGCAGCCAAGGCGAAGCCAGGGGCAACACTGAAGCTTTCTTT. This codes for CASSQGEARGNTEAFF.